This TCR beta chain was found in a study of T cells in localized non-small cell lung cancer. Assay used: immunoSEQ multiplex PCR; TCRdb lists only in-frame clones, some missing. The sample has about 3,700 clones, just under 25% seen once. In this sample, this clone is medium-sized (0.01 to 0.1%). Germline V gene data show CDR1 as SGHNT and CDR2 as YENEEA. V lost 5 bases and J 7 bases, leaving 18 bases between the germline ends. There are 14 residues in the CDR3. The TCR sequence derives from a woman aged 40-75 years with stage I lung adenocarcinoma. Specimen: lung tumor tissue, collected before any cancer treatment. This sequence joins TRBV11-3 and TRBJ2-7, with a tentative D call TRBD1 (5 bases). CDR3 bases: TGTGCCAGCAGCCTCCCTCCGAGCAGGGAAGAGCAGTACTTC. This codes for CASSLPPSREEQYF.